Below are 6 T cell receptor beta chains sequenced from a single sample in a study of blood T cell repertoires in COVID-19. Profiling relied on immunoSEQ multiplex PCR, and the TCRdb table lists in-frame clones only, not all of them. This repertoire shows fewer than 45,000 clones, approximately 80% found once; its top ten account for 13% to 15%. Material: peripheral blood. The receptor set was obtained from a human donor in a cohort sampled during active COVID-19.

This clone was counted between two and nine times. This chain joins TRBV29-1 and TRBJ1-2; 7 nucleotides align to TRBD1. This CDR3 contains 14 residues. The ends lost 4 bases at V and 8 bases at J; junction bases unmatched: 13. The V gene's germline CDR1 is SQVTM and CDR2 ANQGSEA. The CDR3 DNA reads TGCAGCGTTGGCCCTACGAAGGGGGCAGGGGGCTACACCTTC. Amino acids: CSVGPTKGAGGYTF.

This clone has a handful of counts. For the CDR3, the DNA is TGTGCCAGCAGTGAGAGGAGGGGCTCTGAAGCTTTCTTT. Amino acid sequence: CASSERRGSEAFF. This chain connects TRBV25-1 to TRBJ1-1; a weak D match, TRBD1 (5 bases). Trimming pared 3 bases from V and 6 bases from J, leaving 11 bases between. CDR3 length equals 13 residues. In germline, CDR1 is MGHDK, CDR2 SYGVNS. The full variable domain, its missing parts supplied by reference TRBV25-1 and TRBJ1-1, is EADIYQTPRYLVIGTGKKITLECSQTMGHDKMYWYQQDPGMELHLIHYSYGVNSTEKGDLSSESTVSRIRTEHFPLTLESARPSHTSQYLCASSERRGSEAFFGQGTRLTVV.

This chain links TRBV9 with TRBJ2-3, with no clear D. The germline V gene has CDR1 SGDLS and CDR2 YYNGEE. There are 16 residues in the CDR3. Trimming shortened V by 0 bases and J by 1 base, and 12 bases separated the two germline ends. DNA of the CDR3: TGTGCCAGCAGCGTAGCCCCCCAGACTCGCACAGATACGCAGTATTTT. This codes for CASSVAPQTRTDTQYF.

The V and J genes are TRBV27 and TRBJ1-4; a weak D match, TRBD1 (6 bases). Germline V gene data show CDR1 as MNHEY and CDR2 as SMNVEV (reference sequence). Trimming shortened V by 4 bases and J by 5 bases, and 14 bases separated the two germline ends. The CDR3 spans 15 residues. CDR3 residues: CASSSQGMGNEKLFF. The CDR3 DNA reads TGTGCCAGCAGTTCGCAGGGGATGGGGAATGAAAAACTGTTTTTT.

This clone occurred a few times. The rearrangement joins TRBV5-4 to TRBJ1-6; 9 bases map to TRBD1. Unmatched junction bases numbered 5, after V lost 3 bases and J lost 10 bases. The length of the CDR3 is 14 residues. Germline values: CDR1 SGHNT, CDR2 YYREEE (reference sequence). The CDR3 sequence is CASSSDRGRSPLHF. The CDR3 coding sequence is TGTGCCAGCAGCTCGGACAGGGGACGGTCACCCCTCCACTTT.

The chain joins TRBV27 to TRBJ2-7, with a tentative D call TRBD1 (6 bases). The CDR3 is made up of 13 amino acids. Trimming took off 2 bases at V and 6 bases at J, with 11 bases between the two ends. Germline V gives CDR1 MNHEY, CDR2 SMNVEV (reference sequence). The CDR3: CASSLAGTFEQYF. Written as DNA, the CDR3 is TGTGCCAGCAGTTTAGCCGGGACATTCGAGCAGTACTTC.